The 17 T cell receptor beta chains reported below all come from one sample, sequenced in a study of cytomegalovirus exposure and HLA in healthy donors. A multiplex PCR was run with 60 Vbeta primers and 13 Jbeta primers. Clones were read by immunoSEQ multiplex PCR, and TCRdb kept only the in-frame ones, dropping some. The sample yields 250,000 to 350,000 clones, 75% to 90% seen once. The source material was PBMCs. These receptors came from a man in his forties or fifties in good health and CMV-seropositive.

The V call is TRBV28, the J call TRBJ1-4, with 11 bases fitting TRBD1. Germline V lookup: CDR1 MDHEN, CDR2 SYDVKM. The junction had 16 bases not matched to a gene; V was cut back by 5 bases and J by 8 bases. CDR3 length equals 18 residues. The CDR3 DNA is TGTGCCAGCAGTCATCGGACAGGGGGCGTCTTTGTTGGGGAAAAACTGTTTTTT. Translating gives CASSHRTGGVFVGEKLFF.

The rearrangement joins TRBV7-2 to TRBJ1-1; D is unclear. The CDR3 loop spans 13 amino acids. V gave up 2 bases and J gave up 0 bases, with 4 bases separating them. Germline CDR1 SGHTA, CDR2 FQGNSA. The CDR3 region has the DNA TGTGCCAGCAGCTTATCATTGAACACTGAAGCTTTCTTT. This encodes CASSLSLNTEAFF.

This rearrangement joins TRBV4-1 to TRBJ2-7; D might be TRBD1 (5 bases). CDR3 length: 13 amino acids. V dropped 4 bases and J dropped 3 bases, with 10 bases sitting between them. Germline CDR1 reads MGHRA; CDR2 reads YSYEKL. CDR3 protein: CASSLDRNYEQYF. DNA for the CDR3: TGCGCCAGCAGCCTTGACAGAAACTACGAGCAGTACTTC.

The V and J genes are TRBV10-3 and TRBJ1-2; no clear D gene. Trimming took off 9 bases at V and 1 base at J, with 12 bases between the two ends. CDR1 ENHRY and CDR2 SYGVKD come from the germline V gene. There are 13 residues in the CDR3. CDR3 nucleotides: TGTGCCATACTGGGAGAGGGTAACTATGGCTACACCTTC. This encodes CAILGEGNYGYTF.

The chain uses TRBV5-6 and TRBJ2-1; 10 bases fit TRBD1. The J segment lost 6 bases and the V segment lost 4 bases, leaving 7 bases of the junction unmatched. Germline V gene data show CDR1 as SGHDT and CDR2 as YYEEEE. The CDR3 is made up of 15 amino acids. The CDR3 bases are TGTGCCAGCAGCGCCCGGGACAGGGGCCCCAATGAGCAGTTCTTC. Protein: CASSARDRGPNEQFF.

This chain connects TRBV5-1 to TRBJ1-4; D is possibly TRBD1 (6 bases). This CDR3 region has 14 residues. The germline V gene has CDR1 SGHRS and CDR2 YFSETQ. V lost 2 bases and J lost 5, with 10 bases in between. The CDR3 region is CASSLGGLNEKLFF. The CDR3 bases are TGCGCCAGCAGCTTAGGGGGTCTGAATGAAAAACTGTTTTTT. Supplemented by reference TRBV5-1 and TRBJ1-4, the full variable domain reads KAGVTQTPRYLIKTRGQQVTLSCSPISGHRSVSWYQQTPGQGLQFLFEYFSETQRNKGNFPGRFSGRQFSNSRSEMNVSTLELGDSALYLCASSLGGLNEKLFFGSGTQLSVL.

V usage is TRBV2 and J usage is TRBJ2-7; D may be TRBD2 (6 bases). The CDR3 covers 16 residues. Trimming pared 0 bases from V and 5 bases from J, leaving 17 bases between. CDR1 SNHLY and CDR2 FYNNEI come from the germline V gene. As DNA, the CDR3 is TGTGCCAGCAGTGAAGCCAGGAGGGGTGAATCCCACGAGCAGTACTTC. This gives the protein CASSEARRGESHEQYF.

This clone was found a few times. The chain links TRBV7-9 to TRBJ2-3, with D hard to call. V lost 0 bases and J 6 bases, leaving 7 bases between the germline ends. This CDR3 region has 13 residues. Germline CDR1 SEHNR, CDR2 FQNEAQ (reference sequence). Written as DNA, the CDR3 is TGTGCCAGCAGCTTAGCAGACTTTGATACGCAGTATTTT. Translated, it gives CASSLADFDTQYF.

The rearrangement uses TRBV5-6 and TRBJ2-5, with TRBD2 matching over 8 bases. Matching the DNA end better, TRBJ2-7 makes the J call doubtful. Germline CDR1 and CDR2: SGHDT and YYEEEE. The CDR3 consists of 14 residues. The CDR3 sequence: CASSAGTSAYEQYF. CDR3 bases: TGTGCCAGCAGCGCCGGGACTAGTGCCTACGAGCAGTACTTC.

The chain uses TRBV11-3 and TRBJ2-1, with D tentatively TRBD2 (5 bases). The CDR3 sequence is 13 residues long. Germline V gene lookup returns CDR1 SGHNT and CDR2 YENEEA. The V and J ends lost 6 bases and 4 bases respectively, with 10 bases between them. CDR3 region: CASSSTMYNEQFF. As DNA, the CDR3 is TGTGCCAGCAGTTCGACTATGTACAATGAGCAGTTCTTC.

V and J are TRBV5-6 and TRBJ2-2, with 9 bases fitting TRBD2. The germline V gene has CDR1 SGHDT and CDR2 YYEEEE. Trimming cost V 1 base and J 4 bases; bases outside gene matches: 8. There are 17 residues in the CDR3. CDR3 residues: CASSLRLAGYFTGELFF. The CDR3 DNA follows: TGTGCCAGCAGCTTGAGGCTAGCGGGGTATTTCACCGGGGAGCTGTTTTTT.

CDR3 protein: CASCPDRGRSYEQYF. The DNA of the CDR3 is TGTGCCAGTTGCCCGGACAGGGGGCGATCCTACGAGCAGTACTTC. The V gene is TRBV19, the J gene TRBJ2-7, with 11 nucleotides matching TRBD1. Germline V gene lookup returns CDR1 LNHDA and CDR2 SQIVND (reference sequence). J was trimmed by 1 base and V by 8 bases; bases with no gene match: 7. The CDR3 spans 15 residues.

The rearrangement joins TRBV14 to TRBJ2-3; 10 bases map to TRBD1. The ends lost 3 bases at V and 3 bases at J; junction bases unmatched: 3. Germline CDR1 and CDR2: SGHDN and FVKESK. This CDR3 has 15 amino acids. The CDR3 region has the DNA TGTGCCAGCAGCCATCGGACAGGGGGGACAGATACGCAGTATTTT. Translated, it gives CASSHRTGGTDTQYF.

The rearrangement uses TRBV5-4 and TRBJ2-7, with 13 positions matching TRBD2. The CDR3 has 15 residues. V shed 3 bases and J 2 bases; nucleotides not matched to a gene: 2. CDR1 SGHNT and CDR2 YYREEE come from the germline V gene (reference sequence). CDR3 nucleotide sequence: TGTGCCAGCAGCTCCGGACTAGCGGGGGCCTACGAGCAGTACTTC. It is translated as CASSSGLAGAYEQYF.

This clone was detected once. The genes are TRBV9 and TRBJ1-1; 7 bases are a match to TRBD1. Losses at the gene ends were 0 bases for V and 6 bases for J; bases not matched to a gene: 5. Germline V gene data show CDR1 as SGDLS and CDR2 as YYNGEE. The CDR3 length is 14 residues. The CDR3 coding sequence is TGTGCCAGCAGCGTAGACGACAGGGACGCTGAAGCTTTCTTT. Its translation is CASSVDDRDAEAFF.

The V and J genes are TRBV28 and TRBJ2-7, with a weak D call TRBD1 (6 bases). V shed 4 bases and J shed 5 bases, with 18 bases lying between them. The CDR3 is 15 amino acids. CDR1 MDHEN and CDR2 SYDVKM come from the germline V gene. In nucleotides, the CDR3 is TGTGCCAGCAGTTCACTCTGGGGACACGGGAACGAGCAGTACTTC. Amino acids: CASSSLWGHGNEQYF.

This sequence joins TRBV9 and TRBJ1-2; the D gene is possibly TRBD1 (6 bases). Germline V gene data show CDR1 as SGDLS and CDR2 as YYNGEE. V was clipped by 3 bases and J by 7 bases, with 34 bases between them. This CDR3 spans 20 amino acids. This CDR3 reads CASSEVTASLRWGRLAGYTF. The CDR3 DNA reads as TGTGCCAGCAGCGAGGTCACGGCATCGTTGCGATGGGGGCGCCTCGCTGGCTACACCTTC.